These 22 T cell receptor beta chains share one sample of origin, sequenced in a study of early T cells in non-severe SARS-CoV-2 infection. TCRdb independently ran MiXCR on the 5' RACE reads; one entry per CDR3 protein. The sample records 20,000 to 25,000 distinct CDR3 sequences, approximately 4.5% being singletons. The sequenced material came from whole blood. These receptor sequences come from an adult who was a healthcare worker with PCR-confirmed SARS-CoV-2 infection or an uninfected control (not recorded which).

This clonotype has a count of ten or more. This rearrangement joins TRBV20-1 to TRBJ1-5; perhaps TRBD1 as D (5 bases). The CDR3 covers 13 residues. The V gene lost 0 bases and the J gene lost 5 bases, with 8 bases spanning the gap. Germline CDR1 and CDR2: DFQATT and SNEGSKA (reference sequence). CDR3 sequence: CSARDWGYQPQHF. In nucleotides, the CDR3 is TGCAGTGCTAGAGATTGGGGGTATCAGCCCCAGCATTTT.

This clonotype showed up just a few times. The genes are TRBV7-9 and TRBJ2-1, with 7 bases aligning to TRBD1. The germline CDR1 and CDR2 sequences are SEHNR and FQNEAQ (reference sequence). Losses at the gene ends were 5 bases for V and 6 bases for J; bases not matched to a gene: 7. The CDR3 extends over 14 amino acids. The CDR3 nucleotides are TGTGCCAGCAGCCCAAAGGGACAGATCAATGAGCAGTTCTTC. Protein product: CASSPKGQINEQFF.

This clonotype was observed many times. V usage is TRBV27 and J usage is TRBJ1-6; no reliable D call. V dropped 2 bases and J dropped 13 bases, with 9 bases sitting between them. The germline V gene has CDR1 MNHEY and CDR2 SMNVEV (reference sequence). The length of the CDR3 is 12 residues. The DNA for the CDR3 is TGTGCCAGCAGTTTAATAGGTCGGCCCCTCCACTTT. This sequence encodes CASSLIGRPLHF.

This clonotype came up many times. V and J are TRBV12-3 or TRBV12-4 and TRBJ1-1; D not certain. V lost 6 bases, J lost 0 bases, and 5 bases lay in between. There are 12 residues in the CDR3. The DNA for the CDR3 is TGTGCCAGCAGACCAATGAACACTGAAGCTTTCTTT. Amino acid sequence: CASRPMNTEAFF.

The sample holds many counts of this clonotype. The rearrangement uses TRBV28 and TRBJ2-7; 9 positions agree with TRBD1. The CDR3 sequence is 15 residues long. The V and J ends lost 4 bases and 5 bases, in that order; junction bases with no gene match: 9. In germline, CDR1 is MDHEN, CDR2 SYDVKM. CDR3 sequence: CASSSGTGLTHEQYF. For the CDR3, the DNA is TGTGCCAGCAGTTCTGGGACAGGGTTAACCCACGAGCAGTACTTC.

By its share, this clonotype is medium-sized. The chain is built from TRBV20-1 and TRBJ2-3; D possibly corresponds to TRBD1 (6 bases). V lost 5 bases and J 2 bases, leaving 14 bases between the germline ends. Per the germline V gene, CDR1 is DFQATT and CDR2 is SNEGSKA (reference sequence). The CDR3 spans 14 residues. CDR3 coding DNA: TGCAGTGCTTACGACAGGAGAAACACAGATACGCAGTATTTT. This encodes CSAYDRRNTDTQYF.

This clonotype was detected only a few times. The chain is built from TRBV4-1 and TRBJ2-1, with 7 nucleotides matching TRBD2. This CDR3 is built from 15 residues. With 5 bases clipped from V and 3 bases from J, the junction kept 7 bases outside the gene matches. Germline-derived CDR1 and CDR2 are MGHRA and YSYEKL. DNA of the CDR3: TGCGCCAGCAGCTTGGACCCGGGGGGCTACAATGAGCAGTTCTTC. Encoded protein: CASSLDPGGYNEQFF.

This clonotype was picked up many times. The V call is TRBV7-2, the J call TRBJ2-5; 9 bases are a match to TRBD2. J gave up 6 bases and V 1 base, and 6 bases lay outside the gene matches. CDR1 SGHTA and CDR2 FQGNSA come from the germline V gene. The CDR3 runs to 15 residues. The chain's CDR3 is CASSLDSLAGQTQYF. In DNA, the CDR3 is TGTGCCAGCAGCTTAGATAGTCTAGCGGGACAGACCCAGTACTTC.

This clonotype was counted at least ten times. The chain links TRBV5-6 to TRBJ2-7; no clear D. Germline values: CDR1 SGHDT, CDR2 YYEEEE. The CDR3 covers 14 residues. Between the trimmed V and J ends, which lost 1 base and 3 bases, there was a span of 11 bases. The CDR3 DNA is TGTGCCAGCAGCTTGATTGGAGTAGTCTACGAGCAGTACTTC. Its protein product is CASSLIGVVYEQYF.

This clonotype was seen repeatedly, ten times or more. The chain links TRBV11-3 to TRBJ2-3; TRBD2 aligns across 14 bases. Germline V gene sequence: CDR1 SGHNT, CDR2 YENEEA. The V and J ends lost 0 bases and 2 bases, in that order; junction bases with no gene match: 7. The CDR3 is 19 residues long. The chain's CDR3 is CASSLDSTSGGGYTDTQYF. Here the CDR3 DNA reads TGTGCCAGCAGCTTAGACTCGACTAGCGGGGGGGGCTACACAGATACGCAGTATTTT.

This clonotype was picked up many times. The chain's CDR3 is CASSSLLGLERTDTQYF. CDR3 in DNA: TGTGCCAGCAGCTCACTTCTGGGACTAGAACGCACAGATACGCAGTATTTT. The chain employs TRBV11-2 and TRBJ2-3; 8 bases fit TRBD2. Unmatched junction bases numbered 10, after V lost 4 bases and J lost 1 base. Germline assignment: CDR1 SGHAT and CDR2 FQNNGV. This CDR3 comprises 17 residues.

This clonotype was found a few times. The chain combines TRBV15 with TRBJ2-7, with TRBD1 matching over 10 bases. The CDR3 consists of 14 residues. J gave up 3 bases and V 3 bases, and 2 bases lay outside the gene matches. CDR1 LNHNV and CDR2 YYDKDF come from the germline V gene (reference sequence). DNA for the CDR3: TGTGCCACCAGCAGGACAGGGGGCGACTACGAGCAGTACTTC. Its translation: CATSRTGGDYEQYF.

Ten or more counts support this clonotype. The rearrangement joins TRBV5-1 to TRBJ2-1, with 9 bases lining up with TRBD2. The CDR3 is 16 residues long. J lost 4 bases, V lost 2 bases, and 7 bases had no gene match. Germline CDR1 and CDR2: SGHRS and YFSETQ. The CDR3 DNA reads as TGCGCCAGCAGCTTTTCCCGCGGGGGGGATTACAATGAGCAGTTCTTC. Translating it yields CASSFSRGGDYNEQFF.

This clonotype was seen ten or more times. The rearrangement joins TRBV5-3 to TRBJ1-1; maybe TRBD1 (6 bases). TRBV5-3 belongs to the ORF category, with a function that is uncertain. The CDR3 is 14 amino acids. The V end lost 4 bases, the J end lost 4 bases, and 14 bases lay between the germline ends. The CDR3 loop is CARSRTGISTEAFF. The CDR3 DNA reads as TGTGCCAGAAGCCGTACAGGGATCAGCACTGAAGCTTTCTTT.

The V and J genes are TRBV7-3 and TRBJ2-2; D unresolved. This CDR3 spans 14 amino acids. Trimming stripped 5 bases from V and 4 bases from J, with 11 bases between. Germline loops: CDR1 SGHTA, CDR2 FQGTGA. Here the CDR3 reads CASSPTPSTGELFF. For the CDR3, the DNA is TGTGCCAGCAGCCCGACCCCAAGCACCGGGGAGCTGTTTTTT.

This clonotype has at least ten counts. This chain connects TRBV30 to TRBJ2-7; 8 nucleotides align to TRBD1. Losses at the gene ends were 3 bases for V and 5 bases for J; bases not matched to a gene: 6. The CDR3 extends over 13 amino acids. The germline V gene encodes CDR1 GTSNPN and CDR2 SVGIG (reference sequence). The CDR3 DNA reads TGTGCCTGGAGCGGACAGGGTCTCAACGAGCAGTACTTC. This sequence encodes CAWSGQGLNEQYF. The full variable domain, its missing parts supplied by reference TRBV30 and TRBJ2-7, is SQTIHQWPATLVQPVGSPLSLECTVEGTSNPNLYWYRQAAGRGLQLLFYSVGIGQISSEVPQNLSASRPQDRQFILSSKKLLLSDSGFYLCAWSGQGLNEQYFGPGTRLTVT.

In the case of this clonotype: At one end, the junction sequence differs from germline, possibly due to a read error. The chain combines TRBV14 with TRBJ2-7; no reliable D call. Germline assignment: CDR1 SGHDN and CDR2 FVKESK. The CDR3 extends over 13 amino acids. The CDR3 here is CASSQDTSPDKDF. The DNA of the CDR3 is TGTGCCAGCAGCCAAGATACCAGCCCTGATAAAGACTTC.

There are many counts of this clonotype. J is TRBJ1-2 and V is TRBV7-2; D is unclear. Trimming took 5 bases from V and 0 from J, leaving 25 bases between them. The germline CDR1 and CDR2 sequences are SGHTA and FQGNSA. This CDR3 is 19 amino acids long. Written as DNA, the CDR3 is TGTGCCAGCAGCCCAAAACCATCCCTGGGCCTTTCAGCTAACTATGGCTACACCTTC. Protein sequence: CASSPKPSLGLSANYGYTF. The complete variable domain, with remaining parts taken from reference TRBV7-2 and TRBJ1-2, reads GAGVSQSPSNKVTEKGKDVELRCDPISGHTALYWYRQSLGQGLEFLIYFQGNSAPDKSGLPSDRFSAERTGGSVSTLTIQRTQQEDSAVYLCASSPKPSLGLSANYGYTFGSGTRLTVV.

Ten or more counts support this clonotype. The chain combines TRBV6-1 with TRBJ1-4; possible D gene TRBD1, 6 bases. The CDR3 has 16 residues. Trimming left V 4 bases short and J 7 bases short, with 19 bases between. The germline CDR1 and CDR2 sequences are MNHNS and SASEGT. The CDR3 DNA reads as TGTGCCAGCAGTGGGCAGGGGCCGACCGACCTTGAAAAACTGTTTTTT. Protein sequence: CASSGQGPTDLEKLFF.

By sample share, this clonotype is medium-sized (0.01 to 0.1%). The chain joins TRBV29-1 to TRBJ1-1; D perhaps matches TRBD1 (6 bases). Germline CDR1 and CDR2: SQVTM and ANQGSEA. V lost 3 bases and J 3 bases, leaving 11 bases between the germline ends. The CDR3 runs to 13 residues. This chain's CDR3 is CSVEDRADTEAFF. The CDR3 DNA sequence: TGCAGCGTTGAGGACAGAGCGGACACTGAAGCTTTCTTT.

This clonotype was detected ten times or more. The junction differs from germline at one of its ends, possibly a read error. The chain has TRBV7-7 and TRBJ2-5; D is ambiguous. Germline assignment: CDR1 SSHAT and CDR2 FNYEAQ (reference sequence). The CDR3 runs to 14 residues. As DNA, the CDR3 is TGTGCTAGCAGCTTAGCCCCTGCACAAGAGACCCAGTACTTC. Amino acid sequence: CASSLAPAQETQYF.

This clonotype was counted ten times or more. The V gene is TRBV7-8, the J gene TRBJ2-2, with TRBD2 matching 7 bases. This CDR3 is built from 14 residues. The V segment lost 4 bases and the J segment 5 bases; nucleotides outside the gene matches: 4. Germline V lookup: CDR1 SGHVS, CDR2 FQNEAQ. For the CDR3, the DNA is TGTGCCAGCAGCTCGACTAGCATGACCGGGGAGCTGTTTTTT. Protein: CASSSTSMTGELFF.